This T cell receptor (beta chain) was observed in a study of T-cell reconstitution after alpha-beta-depleted transplantation in children. This clonotype occurred many times. As yet, its antigen is unknown. Regarding the study as a whole: After transplant, high TCRbeta diversity at day 60 in some patients arose from surviving recipient T cells and thymic progenitors. Reportedly, only several hundred clones from non-depleted graft cells drove alpha-beta T-cell counts at about two months. T-cell counts and diversity at one year following transplant were attributed mainly to newly produced T cells.

The ends were cut back, 1 base at V and 7 bases at J, with 13 bases in the middle. The CDR3 loop spans 15 amino acids. Germline-derived CDR1 and CDR2 are SGHVS and FNYEAQ. During its preparation, the TCRbeta library received unique molecular identifiers. TCRdb itself ran the PCR reads through MiXCR, one entry per CDR3 protein. The repertoire consists of 190,000 or so distinct CDR3 sequences, with 5.5% to 7% occurring once and the leading ten covering just over 4.5%. The TCR originated in a girl under three years old with combined immunodeficiency, due to receive a stem cell transplant. This chain links TRBV7-6 with TRBJ1-4, with D tentatively TRBD1 (6 bases). The specimen comprised PBMCs, sampled before TCRalphabeta/CD19-depleted stem cell transplant. CDR3 bases: TGTGCCAGCAGCTTAGTTTCCAGGGGTGGTGAAAAACTGTTTTTT. Translating gives CASSLVSRGGEKLFF.